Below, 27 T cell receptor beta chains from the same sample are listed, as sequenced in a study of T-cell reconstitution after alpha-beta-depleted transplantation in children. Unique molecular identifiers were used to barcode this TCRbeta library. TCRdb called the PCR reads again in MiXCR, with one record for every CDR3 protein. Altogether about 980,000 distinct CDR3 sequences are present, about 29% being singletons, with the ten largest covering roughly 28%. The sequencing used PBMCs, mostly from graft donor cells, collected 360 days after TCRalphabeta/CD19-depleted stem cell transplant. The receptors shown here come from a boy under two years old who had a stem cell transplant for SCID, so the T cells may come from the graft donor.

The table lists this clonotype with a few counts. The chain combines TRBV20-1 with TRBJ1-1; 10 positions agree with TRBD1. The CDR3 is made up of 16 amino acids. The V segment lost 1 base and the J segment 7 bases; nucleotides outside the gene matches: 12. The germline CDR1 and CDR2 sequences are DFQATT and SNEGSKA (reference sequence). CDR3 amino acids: CSARGYLRDRGSEAFF. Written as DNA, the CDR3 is TGCAGTGCTAGAGGCTACCTCCGGGACAGGGGAAGTGAAGCTTTCTTT.

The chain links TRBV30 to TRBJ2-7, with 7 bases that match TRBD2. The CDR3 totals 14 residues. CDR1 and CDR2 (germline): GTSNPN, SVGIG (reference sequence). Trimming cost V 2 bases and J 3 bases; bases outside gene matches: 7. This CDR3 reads CAWSFAGVYYEQYF. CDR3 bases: TGTGCCTGGAGTTTTGCGGGGGTGTACTACGAGCAGTACTTC. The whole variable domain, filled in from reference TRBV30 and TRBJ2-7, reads SQTIHQWPATLVQPVGSPLSLECTVEGTSNPNLYWYRQAAGRGLQLLFYSVGIGQISSEVPQNLSASRPQDRQFILSSKKLLLSDSGFYLCAWSFAGVYYEQYFGPGTRLTVT.

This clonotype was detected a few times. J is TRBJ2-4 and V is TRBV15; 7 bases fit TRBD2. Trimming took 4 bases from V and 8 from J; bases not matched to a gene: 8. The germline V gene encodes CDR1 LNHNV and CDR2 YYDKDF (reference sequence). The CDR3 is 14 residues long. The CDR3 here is CATSTGLEGHIQYF. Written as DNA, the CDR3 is TGTGCCACCAGCACCGGACTAGAAGGTCACATTCAGTACTTC.

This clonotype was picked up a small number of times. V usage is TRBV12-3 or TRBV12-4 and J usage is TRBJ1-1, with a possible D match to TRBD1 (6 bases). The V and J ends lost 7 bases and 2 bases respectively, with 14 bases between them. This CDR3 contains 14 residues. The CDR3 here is CASTSDRSNTEAFF. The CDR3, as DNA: TGTGCCAGCACCTCCGACAGGTCTAACACTGAAGCTTTCTTT.

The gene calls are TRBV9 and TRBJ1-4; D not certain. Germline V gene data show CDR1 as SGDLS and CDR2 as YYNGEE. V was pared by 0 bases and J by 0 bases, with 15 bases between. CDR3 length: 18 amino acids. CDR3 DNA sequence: TGTGCCAGCAGCGTAGAGGGCCAGGCACGGGCAACTAATGAAAAACTGTTTTTT. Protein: CASSVEGQARATNEKLFF. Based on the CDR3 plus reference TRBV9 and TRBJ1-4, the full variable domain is DSGVTQTPKHLITATGQRVTLRCSPRSGDLSVYWYQQSLDQGLQFLIQYYNGEERAKGNILERFSAQQFPDLHSELNLSSLELGDSALYFCASSVEGQARATNEKLFFGSGTQLSVL.

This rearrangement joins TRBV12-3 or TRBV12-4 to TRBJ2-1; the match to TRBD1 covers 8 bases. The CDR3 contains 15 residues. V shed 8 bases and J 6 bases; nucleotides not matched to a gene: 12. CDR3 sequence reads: CASGSWTGLSNEQFF. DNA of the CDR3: TGTGCCAGCGGCTCCTGGACAGGGCTCAGCAATGAGCAGTTCTTC.

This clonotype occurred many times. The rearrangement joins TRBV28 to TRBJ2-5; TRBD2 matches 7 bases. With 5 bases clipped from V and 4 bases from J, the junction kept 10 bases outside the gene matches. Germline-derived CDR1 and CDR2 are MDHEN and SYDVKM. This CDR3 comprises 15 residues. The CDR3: CASSPLGGIGETQYF. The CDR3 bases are TGTGCCAGCAGTCCCCTGGGAGGGATTGGAGAGACCCAGTACTTC. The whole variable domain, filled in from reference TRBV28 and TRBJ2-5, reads DVKVTQSSRYLVKRTGEKVFLECVQDMDHENMFWYRQDPGLGLRLIYFSYDVKMKEKGDIPEGYSVSREKKERFSLILESASTNQTSMYLCASSPLGGIGETQYFGPGTRLLVL.

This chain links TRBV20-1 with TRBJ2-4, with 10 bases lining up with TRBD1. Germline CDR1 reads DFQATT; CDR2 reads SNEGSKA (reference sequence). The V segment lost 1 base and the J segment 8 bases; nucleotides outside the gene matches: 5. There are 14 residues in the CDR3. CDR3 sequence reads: CSARATGQGDIQYF. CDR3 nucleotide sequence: TGCAGTGCTAGAGCGACCGGACAGGGGGACATTCAGTACTTC.

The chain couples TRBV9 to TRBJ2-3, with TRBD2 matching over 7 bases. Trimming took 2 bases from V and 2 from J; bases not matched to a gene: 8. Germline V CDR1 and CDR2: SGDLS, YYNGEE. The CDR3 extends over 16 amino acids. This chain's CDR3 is CASSVGSGESTDTQYF. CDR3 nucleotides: TGTGCCAGCAGCGTTGGGAGCGGGGAGTCCACAGATACGCAGTATTTT. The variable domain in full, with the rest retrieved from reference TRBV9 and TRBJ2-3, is DSGVTQTPKHLITATGQRVTLRCSPRSGDLSVYWYQQSLDQGLQFLIQYYNGEERAKGNILERFSAQQFPDLHSELNLSSLELGDSALYFCASSVGSGESTDTQYFGPGTRLTVL.

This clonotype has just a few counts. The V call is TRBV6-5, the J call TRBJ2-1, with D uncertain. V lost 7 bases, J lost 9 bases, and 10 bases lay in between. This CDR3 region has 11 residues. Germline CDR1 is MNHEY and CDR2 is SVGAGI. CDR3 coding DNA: TGTGCCAGCACCCTCGGTTTTGAGCAGTTCTTC. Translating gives CASTLGFEQFF.

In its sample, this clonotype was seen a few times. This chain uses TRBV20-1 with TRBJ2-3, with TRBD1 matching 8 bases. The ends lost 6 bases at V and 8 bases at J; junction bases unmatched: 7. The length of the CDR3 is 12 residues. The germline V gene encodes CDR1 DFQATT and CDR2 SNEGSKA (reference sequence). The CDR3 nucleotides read TGCAGTGCGCCACGACAGGGGCCTACGCAGTATTTT. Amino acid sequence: CSAPRQGPTQYF.

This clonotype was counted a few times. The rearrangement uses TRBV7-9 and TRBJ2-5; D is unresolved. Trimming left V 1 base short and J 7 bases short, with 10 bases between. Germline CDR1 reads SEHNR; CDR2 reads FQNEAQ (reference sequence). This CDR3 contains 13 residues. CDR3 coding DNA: TGTGCCAGCAGCTTAGTTGTGATGGGGACCCAGTACTTC. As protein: CASSLVVMGTQYF.

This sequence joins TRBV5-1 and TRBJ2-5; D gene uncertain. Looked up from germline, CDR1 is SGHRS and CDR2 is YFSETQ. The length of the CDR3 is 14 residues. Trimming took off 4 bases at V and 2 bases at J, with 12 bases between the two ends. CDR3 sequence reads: CASSPGVAQETQYF. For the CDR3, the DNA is TGCGCCAGCAGCCCAGGAGTAGCACAAGAGACCCAGTACTTC.

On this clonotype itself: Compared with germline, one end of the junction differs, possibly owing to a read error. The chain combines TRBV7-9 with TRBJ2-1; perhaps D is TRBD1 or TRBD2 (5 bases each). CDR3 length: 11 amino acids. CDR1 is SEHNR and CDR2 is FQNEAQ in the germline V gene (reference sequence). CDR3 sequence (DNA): TGTGCCAGCAGCTTTCTCCCGGGACCCCCGTTC. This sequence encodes CASSFLPGPPF.

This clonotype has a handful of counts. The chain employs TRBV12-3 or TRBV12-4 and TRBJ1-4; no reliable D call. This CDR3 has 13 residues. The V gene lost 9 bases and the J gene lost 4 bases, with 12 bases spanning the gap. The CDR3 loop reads CASTSDLNEKLFF. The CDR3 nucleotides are TGTGCCAGTACTTCAGACCTTAATGAAAAACTGTTTTTT.

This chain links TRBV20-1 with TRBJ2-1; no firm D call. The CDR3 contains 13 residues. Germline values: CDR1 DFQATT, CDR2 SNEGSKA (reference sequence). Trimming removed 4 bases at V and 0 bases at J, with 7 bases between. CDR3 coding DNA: TGCAGTGCTACCACCAGCTCCTACAATGAGCAGTTCTTC. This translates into CSATTSSYNEQFF.

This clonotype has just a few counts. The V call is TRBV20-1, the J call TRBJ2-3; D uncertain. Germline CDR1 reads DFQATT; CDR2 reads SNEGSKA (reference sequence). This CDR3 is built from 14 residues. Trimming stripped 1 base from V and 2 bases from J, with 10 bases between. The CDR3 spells CSARGRLLTDTQYF. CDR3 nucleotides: TGCAGTGCTAGAGGGCGGCTCCTCACAGATACGCAGTATTTT.

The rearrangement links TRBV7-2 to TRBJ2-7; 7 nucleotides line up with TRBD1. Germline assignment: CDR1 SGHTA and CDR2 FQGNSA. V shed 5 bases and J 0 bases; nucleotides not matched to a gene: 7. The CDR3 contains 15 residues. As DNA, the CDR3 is TGTGCCAGCAGCGCCGAGACAGGGAGCTCCTACGAGCAGTACTTC. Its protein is CASSAETGSSYEQYF.

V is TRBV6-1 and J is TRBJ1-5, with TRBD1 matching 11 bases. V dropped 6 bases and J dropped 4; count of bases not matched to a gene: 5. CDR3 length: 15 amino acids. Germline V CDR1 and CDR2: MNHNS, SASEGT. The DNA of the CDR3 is TGTGCCAGCAGCACGGACAGGGGGCGGAATCAGCCCCAGCATTTT. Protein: CASSTDRGRNQPQHF.

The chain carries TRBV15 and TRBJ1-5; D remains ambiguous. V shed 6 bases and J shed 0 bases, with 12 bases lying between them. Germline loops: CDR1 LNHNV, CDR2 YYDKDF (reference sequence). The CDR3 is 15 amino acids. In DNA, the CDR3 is TGTGCCACCAGGCTAGGGCTCGATAGCAATCAGCCCCAGCATTTT. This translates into CATRLGLDSNQPQHF.

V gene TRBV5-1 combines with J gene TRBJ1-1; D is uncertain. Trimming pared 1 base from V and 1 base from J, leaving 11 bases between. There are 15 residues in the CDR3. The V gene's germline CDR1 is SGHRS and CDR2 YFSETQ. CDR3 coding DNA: TGCGCCAGCAGCTTGCTGGGAGGCCCGAACACTGAAGCTTTCTTT. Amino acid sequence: CASSLLGGPNTEAFF.

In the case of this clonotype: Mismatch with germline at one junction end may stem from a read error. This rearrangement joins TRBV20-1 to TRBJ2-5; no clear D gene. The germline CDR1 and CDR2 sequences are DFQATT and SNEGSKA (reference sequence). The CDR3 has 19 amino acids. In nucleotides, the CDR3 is TGCTGTGCTAGTCATCCAATTGGGTCGGAGCCGTCGCCATTAAAGACCCAGTACTTC. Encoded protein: CCASHPIGSEPSPLKTQYF.

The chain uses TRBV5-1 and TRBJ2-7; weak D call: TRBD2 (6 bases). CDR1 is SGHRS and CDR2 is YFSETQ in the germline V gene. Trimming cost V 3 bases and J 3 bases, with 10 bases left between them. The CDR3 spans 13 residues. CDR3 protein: CASSWEEDYEQYF. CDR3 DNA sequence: TGCGCCAGCAGCTGGGAGGAGGACTACGAGCAGTACTTC.

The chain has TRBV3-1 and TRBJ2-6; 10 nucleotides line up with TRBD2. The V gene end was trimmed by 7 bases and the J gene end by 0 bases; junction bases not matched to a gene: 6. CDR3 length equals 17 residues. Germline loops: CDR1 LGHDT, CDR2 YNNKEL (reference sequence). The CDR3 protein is CASNSSGGSSGANVLTF. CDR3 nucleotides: TGTGCCAGCAACAGTAGCGGGGGGAGCTCTGGGGCCAACGTCCTGACTTTC.

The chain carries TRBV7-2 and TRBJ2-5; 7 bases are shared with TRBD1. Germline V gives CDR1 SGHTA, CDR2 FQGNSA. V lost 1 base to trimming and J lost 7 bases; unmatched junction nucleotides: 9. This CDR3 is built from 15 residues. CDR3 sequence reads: CASSLEGGRPSTQYF. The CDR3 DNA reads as TGTGCCAGCAGCTTAGAAGGGGGCAGGCCATCGACCCAGTACTTC.

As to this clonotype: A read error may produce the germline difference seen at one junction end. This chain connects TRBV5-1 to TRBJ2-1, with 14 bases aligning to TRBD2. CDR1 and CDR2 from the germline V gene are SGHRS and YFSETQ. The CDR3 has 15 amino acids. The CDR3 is CASSSGTSGGPRPLF. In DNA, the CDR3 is TGCGCCAGCAGCTCCGGGACTAGCGGGGGCCCAAGACCTCTCTTC.

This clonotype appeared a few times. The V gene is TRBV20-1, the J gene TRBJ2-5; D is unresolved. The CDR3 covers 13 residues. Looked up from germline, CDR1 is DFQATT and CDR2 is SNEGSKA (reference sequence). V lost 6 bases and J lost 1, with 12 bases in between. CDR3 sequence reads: CSAVLGPQETQYF. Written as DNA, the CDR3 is TGCAGTGCCGTACTTGGCCCCCAAGAGACCCAGTACTTC.